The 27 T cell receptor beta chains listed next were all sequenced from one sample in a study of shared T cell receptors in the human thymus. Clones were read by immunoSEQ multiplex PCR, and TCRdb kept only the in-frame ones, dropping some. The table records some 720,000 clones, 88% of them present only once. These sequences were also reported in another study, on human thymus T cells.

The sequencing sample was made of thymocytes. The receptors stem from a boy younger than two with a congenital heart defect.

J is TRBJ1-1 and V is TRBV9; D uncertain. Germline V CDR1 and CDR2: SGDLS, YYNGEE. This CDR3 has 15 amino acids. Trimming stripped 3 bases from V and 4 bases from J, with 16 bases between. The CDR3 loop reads CASSAPTTEITEAFF. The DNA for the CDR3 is TGTGCCAGCAGCGCCCCCACAACAGAGATCACTGAAGCTTTCTTT.

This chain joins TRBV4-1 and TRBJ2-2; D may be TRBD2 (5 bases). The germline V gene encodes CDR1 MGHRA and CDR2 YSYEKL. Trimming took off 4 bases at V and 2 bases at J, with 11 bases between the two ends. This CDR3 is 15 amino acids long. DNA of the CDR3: TGCGCCAGCAGCCCCGGGAAAAGAAACACCGGGGAGCTGTTTTTT. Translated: CASSPGKRNTGELFF.

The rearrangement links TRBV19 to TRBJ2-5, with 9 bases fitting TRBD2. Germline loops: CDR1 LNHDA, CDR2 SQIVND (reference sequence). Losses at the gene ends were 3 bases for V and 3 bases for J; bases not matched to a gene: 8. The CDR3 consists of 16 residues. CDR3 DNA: TGTGCCAGTAGTATTCGGAGAGGGACTAGCAAAGAGACCCAGTACTTC. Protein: CASSIRRGTSKETQYF. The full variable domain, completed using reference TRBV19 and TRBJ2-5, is DGGITQSPKYLFRKEGQNVTLSCEQNLNHDAMYWYRQDPGQGLRLIYYSQIVNDFQKGDIAEGYSVSREKKESFPLTVTSAQKNPTAFYLCASSIRRGTSKETQYFGPGTRLLVL.

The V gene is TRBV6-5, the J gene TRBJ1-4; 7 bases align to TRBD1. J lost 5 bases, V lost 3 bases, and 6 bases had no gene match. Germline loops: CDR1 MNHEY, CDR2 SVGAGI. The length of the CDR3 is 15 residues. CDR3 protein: CASSYSGQPNEKLFF. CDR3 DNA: TGTGCCAGCAGTTATTCGGGACAGCCCAATGAAAAACTGTTTTTT.

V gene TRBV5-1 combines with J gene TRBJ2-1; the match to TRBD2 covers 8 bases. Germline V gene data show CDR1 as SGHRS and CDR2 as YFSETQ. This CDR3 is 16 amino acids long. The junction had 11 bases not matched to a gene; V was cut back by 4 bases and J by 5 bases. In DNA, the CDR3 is TGCGCCAGCAGCCCCGGGGCCGCGGGAGGAAACAATGAGCAGTTCTTC. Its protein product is CASSPGAAGGNNEQFF.

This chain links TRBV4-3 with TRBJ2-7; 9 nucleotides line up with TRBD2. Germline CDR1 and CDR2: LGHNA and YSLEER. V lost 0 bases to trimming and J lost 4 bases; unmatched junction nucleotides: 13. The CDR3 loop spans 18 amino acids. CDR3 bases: TGCGCCAGCAGCCAAGATAAAGGGGTCGCGGGACTAGCTTACGAGCAGTACTTC. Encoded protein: CASSQDKGVAGLAYEQYF.

The CDR3 protein is CASSPSPGLAVTKNIQYF. The DNA of the CDR3 is TGTGCCAGCAGCCCCTCGCCCGGACTAGCAGTAACCAAAAACATTCAGTACTTC. V usage is TRBV5-4 and J usage is TRBJ2-4; 8 bases agree with TRBD2. The length of the CDR3 is 18 residues. The V segment lost 4 bases and the J segment 2 bases; nucleotides outside the gene matches: 14. Germline loops: CDR1 SGHNT, CDR2 YYREEE (reference sequence).

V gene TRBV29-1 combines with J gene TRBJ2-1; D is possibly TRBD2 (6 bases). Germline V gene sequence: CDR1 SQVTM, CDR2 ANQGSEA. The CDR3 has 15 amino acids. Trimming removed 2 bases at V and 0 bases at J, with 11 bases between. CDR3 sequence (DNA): TGCAGCGTTGAATGGGCGGGAAGCTCCTACAATGAGCAGTTCTTC. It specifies CSVEWAGSSYNEQFF.

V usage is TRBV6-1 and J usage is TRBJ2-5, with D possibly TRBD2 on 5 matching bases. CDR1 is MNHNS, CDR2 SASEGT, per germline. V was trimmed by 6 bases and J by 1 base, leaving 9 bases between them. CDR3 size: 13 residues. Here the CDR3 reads CASRGAVQETQYF. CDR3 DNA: TGTGCCAGCAGGGGAGCGGTCCAAGAGACCCAGTACTTC.

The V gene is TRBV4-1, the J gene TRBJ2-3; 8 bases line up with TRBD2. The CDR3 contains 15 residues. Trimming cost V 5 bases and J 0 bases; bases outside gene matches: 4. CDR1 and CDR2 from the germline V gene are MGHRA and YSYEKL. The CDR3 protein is CASSGAGESTDTQYF. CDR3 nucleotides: TGCGCCAGCAGCGGAGCGGGAGAGAGCACAGATACGCAGTATTTT.

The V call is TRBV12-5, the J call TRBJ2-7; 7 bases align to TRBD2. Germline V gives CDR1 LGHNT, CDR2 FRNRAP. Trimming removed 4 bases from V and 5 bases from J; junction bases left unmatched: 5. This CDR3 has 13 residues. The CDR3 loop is CASGSREGDEQYF. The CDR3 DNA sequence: TGTGCTAGTGGTTCGAGGGAGGGCGACGAGCAGTACTTC.

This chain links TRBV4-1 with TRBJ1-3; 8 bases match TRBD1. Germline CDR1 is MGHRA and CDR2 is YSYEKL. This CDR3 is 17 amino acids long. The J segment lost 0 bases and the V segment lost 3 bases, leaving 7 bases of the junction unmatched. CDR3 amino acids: CASSHPPGQDSGNTIYF. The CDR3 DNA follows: TGCGCCAGCAGCCACCCACCGGGACAGGACTCTGGAAACACCATATATTTT.

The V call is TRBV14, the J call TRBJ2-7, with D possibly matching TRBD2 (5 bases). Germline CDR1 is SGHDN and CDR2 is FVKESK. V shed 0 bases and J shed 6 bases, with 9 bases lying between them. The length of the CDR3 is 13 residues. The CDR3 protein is CASSQELGCEQYF. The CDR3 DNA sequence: TGTGCCAGCAGCCAAGAACTAGGGTGCGAGCAGTACTTC.

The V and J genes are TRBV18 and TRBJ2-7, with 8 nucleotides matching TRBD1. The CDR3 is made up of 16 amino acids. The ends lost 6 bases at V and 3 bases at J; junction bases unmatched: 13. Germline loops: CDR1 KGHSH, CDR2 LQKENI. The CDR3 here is CASSGGQDRVGYEQYF. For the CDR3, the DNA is TGTGCCAGCTCGGGGGGTCAGGACAGGGTCGGCTACGAGCAGTACTTC.

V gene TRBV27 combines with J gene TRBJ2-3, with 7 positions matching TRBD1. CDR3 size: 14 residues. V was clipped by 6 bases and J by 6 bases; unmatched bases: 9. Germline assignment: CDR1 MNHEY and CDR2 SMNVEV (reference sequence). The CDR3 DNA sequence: TGTGCCAGCAGGGGACAGAGGCCTACCGATACGCAGTATTTT. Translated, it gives CASRGQRPTDTQYF.

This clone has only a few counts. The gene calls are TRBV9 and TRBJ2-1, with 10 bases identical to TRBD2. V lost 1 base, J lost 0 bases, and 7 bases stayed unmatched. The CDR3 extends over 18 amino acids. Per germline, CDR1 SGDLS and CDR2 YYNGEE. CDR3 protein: CASSVRGTSDSSYNEQFF. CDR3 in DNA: TGTGCCAGCAGCGTACGCGGGACTAGCGATAGCTCCTACAATGAGCAGTTCTTC. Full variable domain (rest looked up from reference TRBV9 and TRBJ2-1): DSGVTQTPKHLITATGQRVTLRCSPRSGDLSVYWYQQSLDQGLQFLIQYYNGEERAKGNILERFSAQQFPDLHSELNLSSLELGDSALYFCASSVRGTSDSSYNEQFFGPGTRLTVL.

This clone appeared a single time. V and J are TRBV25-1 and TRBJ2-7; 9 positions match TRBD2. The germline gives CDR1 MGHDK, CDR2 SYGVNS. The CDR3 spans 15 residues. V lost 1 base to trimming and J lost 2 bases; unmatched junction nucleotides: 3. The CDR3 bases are TGTGCCAGCAGTGAATGGCGGGAGGGTACCTACGAGCAGTACTTC. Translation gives CASSEWREGTYEQYF.

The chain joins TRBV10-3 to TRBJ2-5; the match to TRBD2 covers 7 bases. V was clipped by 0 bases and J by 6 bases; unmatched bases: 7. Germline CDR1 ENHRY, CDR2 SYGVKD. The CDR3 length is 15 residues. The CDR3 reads CAISESWSGKKTQYF. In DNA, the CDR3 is TGTGCCATCAGTGAGTCGTGGAGCGGGAAAAAGACCCAGTACTTC.

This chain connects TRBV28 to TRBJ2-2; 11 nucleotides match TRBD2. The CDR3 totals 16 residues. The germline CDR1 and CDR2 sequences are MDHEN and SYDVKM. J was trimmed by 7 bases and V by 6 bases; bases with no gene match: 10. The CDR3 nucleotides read TGTGCCAGCAGAGTCACGGGTAGCGGGAGGGTCGGGGAGCTGTTTTTT. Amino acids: CASRVTGSGRVGELFF.

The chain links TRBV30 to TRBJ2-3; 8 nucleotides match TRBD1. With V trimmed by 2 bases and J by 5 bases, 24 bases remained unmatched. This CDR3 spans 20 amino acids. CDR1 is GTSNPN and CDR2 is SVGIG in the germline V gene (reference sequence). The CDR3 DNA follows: TGTGCCTGGAGTCCCTATTTCCCGCCCCGGGTCACAGGGGGTGTAGATACGCAGTATTTT. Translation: CAWSPYFPPRVTGGVDTQYF.

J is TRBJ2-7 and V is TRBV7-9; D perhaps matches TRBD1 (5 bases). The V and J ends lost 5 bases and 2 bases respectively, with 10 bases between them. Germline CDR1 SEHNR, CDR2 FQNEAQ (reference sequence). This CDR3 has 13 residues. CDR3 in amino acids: CASSPPGPYEQYF. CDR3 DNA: TGTGCCAGCAGCCCGCCAGGGCCCTACGAGCAGTACTTC.

CDR3 bases: TGTGCCAGCAGTAAAGACAGGCCCTCTGGAAACACCATATATTTT. This translates into CASSKDRPSGNTIYF. This sequence joins TRBV2 and TRBJ1-3; a weak D match, TRBD1 (6 bases). CDR3 length: 15 residues. The V gene's germline CDR1 is SNHLY and CDR2 FYNNEI. V lost 5 bases to trimming and J lost 0 bases, with 11 bases between them.

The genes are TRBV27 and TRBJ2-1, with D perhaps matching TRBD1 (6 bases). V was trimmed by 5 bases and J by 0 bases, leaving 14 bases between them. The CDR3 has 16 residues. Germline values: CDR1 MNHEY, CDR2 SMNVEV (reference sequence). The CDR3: CASSQGWALSYNEQFF. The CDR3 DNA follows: TGTGCCAGCAGTCAGGGGTGGGCGCTCTCCTACAATGAGCAGTTCTTC.

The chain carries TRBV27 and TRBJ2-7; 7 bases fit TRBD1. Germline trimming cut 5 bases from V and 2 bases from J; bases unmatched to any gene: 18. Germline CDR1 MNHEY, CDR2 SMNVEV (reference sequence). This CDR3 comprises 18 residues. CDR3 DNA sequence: TGTGCCAGCAGTCAAACTGCCTTGTCAGGGGGAACCACCTACGAGCAGTACTTC. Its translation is CASSQTALSGGTTYEQYF.

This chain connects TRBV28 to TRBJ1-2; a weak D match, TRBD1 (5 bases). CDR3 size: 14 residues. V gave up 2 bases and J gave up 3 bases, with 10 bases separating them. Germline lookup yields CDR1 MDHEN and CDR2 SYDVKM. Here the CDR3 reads CASSLRGGDYGYTF. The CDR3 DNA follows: TGTGCCAGCAGTTTAAGGGGAGGGGACTATGGCTACACCTTC.

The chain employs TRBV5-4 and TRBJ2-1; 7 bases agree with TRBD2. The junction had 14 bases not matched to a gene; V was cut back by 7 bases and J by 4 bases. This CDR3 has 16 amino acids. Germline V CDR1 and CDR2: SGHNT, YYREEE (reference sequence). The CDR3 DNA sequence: TGTGCCAGCCGACTCCGGGGGAGGGCGATATACAATGAGCAGTTCTTC. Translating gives CASRLRGRAIYNEQFF. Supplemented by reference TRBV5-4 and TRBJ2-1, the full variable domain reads ETGVTQSPTHLIKTRGQQVTLRCSSQSGHNTVSWYQQALGQGPQFIFQYYREEENGRGNFPPRFSGLQFPNYSSELNVNALELDDSALYLCASRLRGRAIYNEQFFGPGTRLTVL.

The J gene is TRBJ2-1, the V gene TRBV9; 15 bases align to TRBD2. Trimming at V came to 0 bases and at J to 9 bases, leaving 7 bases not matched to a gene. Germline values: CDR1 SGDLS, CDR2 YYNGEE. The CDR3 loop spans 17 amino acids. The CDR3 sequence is CASSVVETGLAGGEQFF. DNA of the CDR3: TGTGCCAGCAGCGTAGTTGAGACGGGACTAGCGGGGGGTGAGCAGTTCTTC.